The T cell receptor beta chain described here comes from a study of cytomegalovirus exposure and HLA in healthy donors. Turning to the study itself: Counted in an early data release were approximately 85 million unique TCRs from HLA-typed donors.

Comments on this clone: Its specificity is not known.

Both 60 Vbeta primers and 13 Jbeta primers went into the PCR. Produced via immunoSEQ multiplex PCR; TCRdb's table is partial and in-frame only. This table holds hundreds of thousands of clones, roughly 81% found once. V was pared by 5 bases and J by 4 bases, with 6 bases of the junction left unmatched. The CDR3 sequence is 14 residues long. Germline CDR1 is SGHRS and CDR2 is YFSETQ. Findings of the study overall: Some public TCRs appeared in many individuals, while most sequences were rare. Most subjects had HLA-A and HLA-B alleles reportedly predicted accurately by TCR beta sequences. The classifier reportedly diagnosed cytomegalovirus status with high sensitivity and specificity.

The chain couples TRBV5-1 to TRBJ2-3, with TRBD2 identical over 8 bases. Sequencing was performed on PBMCs. The sequence came from a girl aged 2-15 years in good health and CMV-seronegative. This CDR3 reads CASSSAGGPDTQYF. CDR3 DNA sequence: TGCGCCAGCAGTTCGGCGGGAGGTCCAGATACGCAGTATTTT.